This TCR beta chain was sequenced in a study of blood T cell repertoires in COVID-19 (dated by TCRdb to about 2020). Regarding the research as a whole: Collaborator samples came from the United States, Italy and Spain and covered acute and convalescent phases of COVID-19. The prospective study material was composed of cDNA or gDNA derived from T cells, B-cell-depleted T cells, or PBMCs. The dataset comprised deeply sampled blood TCRbeta repertoires from subjects exposed to, actively infected with, or recovered from COVID-19. The repertoires were made available in a free public database intended to serve as a resource for research on the immune response to SARS-CoV-2. Samples came from the ongoing ImmuneRACE study (first 160 participants) plus 1,254 subjects from 6 global collaborators. The sample metadata nearly always contained a de-identified subject ID, COVID-19 status, age in years and sex. Where available, HLA class I and class II types were taken from metadata supplied by the sample provider and were not determined by assay-based typing. The paper's findings and limits, for the study overall: The amount of clinical and demographic metadata varied by source and participant and was provided uncurated.

Deletion took 0 bases off V and 5 bases off J, with a span of 13 bases between the germline ends. Reading the germline V gene gives CDR1 MGHRA and CDR2 YSYEKL. Including the terminal cysteine and phenylalanine, the CDR3 comprises 15 residues. Kept here is only the CDR3 DNA, which spans 45 bases and is read in frame from base 1. Participants in the prospective study were aged about 18 to 95 years, lived in more than 20 United States geographic areas, and enrolled through a virtual design. Cohort assignment in the prospective study relied on participant-reported clinical history from a screening survey and a study questionnaire. Recovered participants in ImmuneRACE Cohort 3 were defined as having two consecutive negative NP/OP PCR tests, clearance from a healthcare professional, or resolution of symptoms. Each participant in the prospective study had whole blood, serum and a nasopharyngeal or oropharyngeal swab collected by mobile phlebotomists. Prospective study participants could optionally give additional blood draws and questionnaires over an approximately 2-month period. Before DNA extraction, prospective study blood samples were shipped either frozen or at room temperature.

TCRbeta CDR3 regions were amplified from genomic DNA using the immunoSEQ Assay, a bias-controlled multiplex PCR. The study's own analysis went as follows. The number of nucleated cells in each sample was estimated by amplification of reference gene primers within the assay. To quantify the absolute abundance of each unique TCRbeta CDR3 rearrangement, sequence reads were collapsed and filtered. For each sample, productive Simpson clonality was calculated by taking the square root of Simpson's diversity index across productive rearrangements. In its TCRdb copy, this immuneACCESS table keeps in-frame sequences only and misses some clones. Where compared with another copy, unresolved V genes explain less than half of these, and the others have no known cause. The DNA was the basis for D and trimming; V, J and clone size are from that table. This sample comprises some 510,000 clones, around 89% of them detected only once. 1.5% to 2% of the sample lies in the top ten.

A note on this clone: This receptor's antigen is unknown. Qualities for individual bases were not recorded, and no much larger clone is one base off.

This TCR was sampled from a woman between 40 and 55 years old who had recovered from COVID-19. The sample was PBMCs or T cells enriched from blood (not recorded which). The rearrangement combines TRBV4-1 with TRBJ1-1; a tentative D call is TRBD1 (5 bases match). In nucleotide form, the sequence is TGCGCCAGCAGCCAAGAGTCATGGGGGGTTACTGAAGCTTTCTTT. Translated, this gives CASSQESWGVTEAFF.